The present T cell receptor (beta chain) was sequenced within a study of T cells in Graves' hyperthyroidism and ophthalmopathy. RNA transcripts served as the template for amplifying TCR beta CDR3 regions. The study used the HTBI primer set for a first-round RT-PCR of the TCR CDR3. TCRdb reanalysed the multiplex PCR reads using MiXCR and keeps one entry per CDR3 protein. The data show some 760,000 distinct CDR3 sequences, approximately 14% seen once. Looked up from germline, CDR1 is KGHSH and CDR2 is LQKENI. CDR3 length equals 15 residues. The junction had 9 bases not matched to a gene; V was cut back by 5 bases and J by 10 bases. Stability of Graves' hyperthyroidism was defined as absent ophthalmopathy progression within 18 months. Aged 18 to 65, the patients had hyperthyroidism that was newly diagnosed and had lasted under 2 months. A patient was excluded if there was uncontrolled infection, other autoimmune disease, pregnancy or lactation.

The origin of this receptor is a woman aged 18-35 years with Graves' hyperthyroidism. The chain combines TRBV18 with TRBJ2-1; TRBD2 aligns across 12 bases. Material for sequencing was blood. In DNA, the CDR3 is TGTGCCAGCTCATCAGGACTAGCGGGACTTTTCGAGCAGTTCTTC. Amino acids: CASSSGLAGLFEQFF.